The 8 T cell receptor beta chains below all came from one sample that was sequenced in a study of low-dose radiotherapy and immunotherapy resistance in tumors. Stated time point: before trial treatment. With TRAV- and TRBV-specific primers, first-strand cDNA was made, covering the alpha and beta chains. Both a constant-region primer and a V-primer adapter served to amplify TCRs across 15 to 20 PCR cycles. MiXCR was run by TCRdb on the reads, yielding one entry per CDR3 protein. The table has tens of thousands of distinct CDR3 sequences, 15% to 20% seen once. Sequenced here: PBMCs, sampled before treatment. Receptor source: a male donor with prostate cancer.

This clonotype has at least ten counts. The chain joins TRBV11-2 to TRBJ1-5; D might be TRBD1 (5 bases). Germline values: CDR1 SGHAT, CDR2 FQNNGV. V lost 2 bases and J 11 bases, leaving 13 bases between the germline ends. The CDR3 length is 13 residues. The CDR3 loop is CASSLQGLSSQHF. CDR3 sequence (DNA): TGTGCCAGCAGCTTACAGGGCCTATCGTCCCAGCATTTT. The entire variable domain, with the rest obtained from reference TRBV11-2 and TRBJ1-5, is as follows: EAGVAQSPRYKIIEKRQSVAFWCNPISGHATLYWYQQILGQGPKLLIQFQNNGVVDDSQLPKDRFSAERLKGVDSTLKIQPAKLEDSAVYLCASSLQGLSSQHFGDGTRLSIL.

This clonotype was observed at least ten times. CDR3 amino acids: CASSFFPTVGDTQYF. Here the CDR3 DNA reads TGTGCCAGCAGCTTTTTCCCGACGGTCGGAGATACGCAGTATTTT. The V call is TRBV11-2, the J call TRBJ2-3; unclear D gene. Per the germline V gene, CDR1 is SGHAT and CDR2 is FQNNGV. The CDR3 has 15 amino acids. The V end lost 3 bases, the J end lost 5 bases, and 15 bases lay between the germline ends.

This clonotype was detected many times. V gene TRBV7-9 combines with J gene TRBJ1-5; TRBD1 might be the D (5 bases). Germline-derived CDR1 and CDR2 are SEHNR and FQNEAQ (reference sequence). V was shortened by 0 bases and J by 3 bases, with 9 bases between the two germline ends. The CDR3 consists of 15 residues. Written as DNA, the CDR3 is TGTGCCAGCAGCTTAGCAGGAGGGGCCAATCAGCCCCAGCATTTT. Encoded protein: CASSLAGGANQPQHF.

The sample holds many counts of this clonotype. The chain employs TRBV19 and TRBJ2-5, with 8 bases aligning to TRBD2. V gave up 3 bases and J gave up 5 bases; unmatched junction bases: 8. The germline CDR1 and CDR2 sequences are LNHDA and SQIVND (reference sequence). This CDR3 is 15 amino acids long. CDR3 coding DNA: TGTGCCAGTAGTATTATCACTAGCGGACGGGAGACCCAGTACTTC. Translating gives CASSIITSGRETQYF.

This clonotype has more than one count but fewer than ten. The genes are TRBV5-1 and TRBJ2-1, with TRBD2 matching over 9 bases. Looked up from germline, CDR1 is SGHRS and CDR2 is YFSETQ. V dropped 0 bases and J dropped 0; count of bases not matched to a gene: 4. The CDR3 has 17 residues. The CDR3 region is CASSLVAGAFSYNEQFF. CDR3 bases: TGCGCCAGCAGCTTGGTAGCGGGGGCCTTCTCCTACAATGAGCAGTTCTTC.

As regards this clonotype: A far more abundant clone sits one base away, making this likely a read error. The V and J genes are TRBV5-5 and TRBJ2-3; the match to TRBD1 covers 8 bases. The germline gives CDR1 SGHKS, CDR2 YYEKEE (reference sequence). CDR3 size: 15 residues. The CDR3 loop is CASSKDRGLTDAQYF. In DNA, the CDR3 is TGTGCCAGCAGCAAAGACAGGGGATTGACAGATGCGCAGTATTTT.

At least ten counts were recorded for this clonotype. The CDR3 spells CASNDRDVRTQYF. CDR3 DNA: TGTGCCAGCAACGACAGGGATGTACGGACCCAGTACTTC. The chain is built from TRBV6-2 or TRBV6-3 and TRBJ2-5; 7 bases are shared with TRBD1. Germline V gene lookup returns CDR1 MNHEY and CDR2 SVGEGT. The CDR3 spans 13 residues. Germline trimming cut 7 bases from V and 7 bases from J; bases unmatched to any gene: 9.

This clonotype was observed many times. The chain combines TRBV20-1 with TRBJ2-7, with TRBD2 matching 9 bases. The V gene end was trimmed by 6 bases and the J gene end by 2 bases; junction bases not matched to a gene: 5. From germline, CDR1 is DFQATT and CDR2 SNEGSKA (reference sequence). The CDR3 loop spans 13 amino acids. This CDR3 reads CSAAAGGTYEQYF. In DNA, the CDR3 is TGCAGTGCCGCAGCGGGGGGCACCTACGAGCAGTACTTC.